This T cell receptor beta chain was observed in a study of CD8 T cells in Susac syndrome. The wider study: Active disease was present in about 6 of the sequenced Susac syndrome patients, whereas roughly 8 of them were in remission.

From germline, CDR1 is MDHEN and CDR2 SYDVKM. V lost 7 bases and J 13 bases, leaving 20 bases between the germline ends. This CDR3 spans 14 amino acids. Random hexamers were used to reverse transcribe an amount of roughly 0.5 to 1 ug RNA. Across 54 Vbeta and 13 Jbeta, immunoSEQ multiplex PCR amplified TCR beta CDR3. TCRdb passed the immunoSEQ multiplex PCR reads through MiXCR, listing each CDR3 protein once. The sample holds around 80,000 distinct CDR3 sequences, 94% seen once. This TCR was recovered from a human donor with Susac syndrome. V and J are TRBV28 and TRBJ1-6; D not certain. Sequencing input: CD8+ T cells from PBMCs. CDR3: CASIPTARSVPLHF. The CDR3 DNA follows: TGTGCCAGCATCCCTACAGCACGTAGCGTGCCCCTCCACTTT.